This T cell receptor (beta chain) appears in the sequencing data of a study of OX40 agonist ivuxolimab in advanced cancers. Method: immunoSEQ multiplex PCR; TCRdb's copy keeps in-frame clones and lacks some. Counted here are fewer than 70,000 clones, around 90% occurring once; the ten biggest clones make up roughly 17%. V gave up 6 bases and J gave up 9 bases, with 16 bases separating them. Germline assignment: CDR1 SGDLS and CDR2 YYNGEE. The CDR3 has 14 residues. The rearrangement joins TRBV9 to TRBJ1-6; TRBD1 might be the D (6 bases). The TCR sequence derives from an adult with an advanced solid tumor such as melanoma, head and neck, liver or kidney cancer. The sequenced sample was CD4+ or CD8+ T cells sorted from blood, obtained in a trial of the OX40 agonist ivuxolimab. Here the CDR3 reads CASTTGTISSPLHF. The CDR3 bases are TGTGCCAGCACCACAGGGACCATAAGTTCACCCCTCCACTTT.